The 6 T cell receptor beta chains listed next were all sequenced from one sample in a study of immune characterization of retroperitoneal liposarcoma. From the PCR reads, TCRdb called clonotypes with MiXCR, one entry per CDR3 protein. The table has under 11,000 distinct CDR3 sequences, roughly 23% seen once. The sample was blood. Receptor source: a female donor with retroperitoneal liposarcoma.

This clonotype was recorded a few times. The chain is built from TRBV6-1 and TRBJ2-1; no clear D. The V gene's germline CDR1 is MNHNS and CDR2 SASEGT. CDR3 size: 15 residues. Between the trimmed V and J ends, which lost 5 bases and 7 bases, there was a span of 18 bases. The CDR3 DNA reads as TGTGCCAGCAGTTGGGGAACCAAGGCTAGGAATGAGCAGTTCTTC. Its protein is CASSWGTKARNEQFF.

This clonotype is medium-sized in the sample. CDR3 loop: CASKEAGGYHTQYF. CDR3 sequence (DNA): TGTGCCAGTAAAGAGGCGGGAGGATATCATACGCAGTATTTT. The V call is TRBV6-1, the J call TRBJ2-3; 8 nucleotides line up with TRBD2. The V and J ends lost 9 bases and 7 bases, in that order; junction bases with no gene match: 12. The CDR3 contains 14 residues. Germline CDR1 reads MNHNS; CDR2 reads SASEGT.

Relative to its sample, this clonotype is medium-sized (0.01 to 0.1%). The rearrangement links TRBV11-3 to TRBJ2-1; tentative D call: TRBD2 (5 bases). The CDR3 runs 16 residues. Germline V gene lookup returns CDR1 SGHNT and CDR2 YENEEA. The V gene lost 7 bases and the J gene lost 0 bases, with 16 bases spanning the gap. Here the CDR3 reads CASTHSAGVSYNEQFF. The CDR3 DNA follows: TGTGCCAGCACCCACTCGGCGGGCGTCTCCTACAATGAGCAGTTCTTC.

The chain recombines TRBV7-2 with TRBJ2-3, with D tentatively TRBD2 (6 bases). Germline CDR1 reads SGHTA; CDR2 reads FQGNSA. V lost 6 bases to trimming and J lost 7 bases, with 11 bases between them. This CDR3 is built from 12 residues. The CDR3 loop reads CASSTSKYTQYF. The CDR3 DNA reads TGTGCCAGCAGTACTAGCAAATATACGCAGTATTTT.

This clonotype is classed as medium-sized. The chain combines TRBV11-3 with TRBJ2-1; perhaps TRBD2 as D (7 bases). Germline V gene data show CDR1 as SGHNT and CDR2 as YENEEA. V was pared by 1 base and J by 0 bases, with 16 bases between. The CDR3 contains 18 residues. This CDR3 is CASSLGGASGYSYNEQFF. DNA for the CDR3: TGTGCCAGCAGCTTAGGGGGGGCTAGCGGATACTCCTACAATGAGCAGTTCTTC. The full variable domain, its missing parts supplied by reference TRBV11-3 and TRBJ2-1, is EAGVVQSPRYKIIEKKQPVAFWCNPISGHNTLYWYLQNLGQGPELLIRYENEEAVDDSQLPKDRFSAERLKGVDSTLKIQPAELGDSAVYLCASSLGGASGYSYNEQFFGPGTRLTVL.

Ten or more counts support this clonotype. This chain connects TRBV6-6 to TRBJ2-5; 10 bases agree with TRBD1. The J call could be wrong; TRBJ2-7 is a better fit for the DNA end. The CDR3 runs 15 residues. Germline values: CDR1 MNHNY, CDR2 SVGAGI (reference sequence). The CDR3 DNA is TGTGCCAGCAGTTCACCGGACAGGGGGGGACTCGAGCAGTACTTC. Translation gives CASSSPDRGGLEQYF.